These 2 T cell receptor beta chains were sequenced from one sample in a study of OX40 agonist ivuxolimab in advanced cancers. Measured with immunoSEQ multiplex PCR; TCRdb has only the in-frame clones, and not every one. The data hold some 50,000 clones, with around 90% observed a single time. Sequencing used CD4+ or CD8+ T cells sorted from blood, obtained in a trial of the OX40 agonist ivuxolimab. These receptors were taken from an adult with an advanced solid tumor such as melanoma, head and neck, liver or kidney cancer.

This chain uses TRBV28 with TRBJ1-1; D may be TRBD1 (6 bases). There are 14 residues in the CDR3. The V gene lost 6 bases and the J gene lost 2 bases, with 13 bases spanning the gap. The germline CDR1 and CDR2 sequences are MDHEN and SYDVKM. The CDR3: CASRQGGANTEAFF. In nucleotides, the CDR3 is TGTGCCAGCAGACAAGGGGGAGCTAACACTGAAGCTTTCTTT.

V is TRBV7-2 and J is TRBJ1-2, with TRBD1 matching 9 bases. V shed 5 bases and J 7 bases; nucleotides not matched to a gene: 8. Germline V lookup: CDR1 SGHTA, CDR2 FQGNSA. The CDR3 loop spans 14 amino acids. For the CDR3, the DNA is TGTGCCAGCAGCCCGCGGGACAGGGCGATTGGCTACACCTTC. Its translation: CASSPRDRAIGYTF.